These 10 T cell receptor beta chains originate from one sample sequenced in a study of CD8+CD57+ T cells in acquired aplastic anemia. TCR beta VDJ and CDR3 were profiled, and genomic DNA was the template. TCRdb recomputed calls from the reads with MiXCR, one row per CDR3 protein. The table records tens of thousands of distinct CDR3 sequences, around 42% of them present only once. The sequenced sample was sorted CD4+, CD8+, or CD8+CD57+ T cells (not recorded which) from PBMCs. Receptor source: a human donor in good health, serving as a control.

V is TRBV25-1 and J is TRBJ1-6; no clear D gene. The V end was cut by 3 bases, the J end by 11 bases, with 14 bases between. Per the germline V gene, CDR1 is MGHDK and CDR2 is SYGVNS. This CDR3 region has 14 residues. This CDR3 reads CASSDYRDYTPLHF. CDR3 DNA: TGTGCCAGCAGTGATTATCGGGATTATACACCCCTCCACTTT. Variable domain in full (rest from reference TRBV25-1 and TRBJ1-6): EADIYQTPRYLVIGTGKKITLECSQTMGHDKMYWYQQDPGMELHLIHYSYGVNSTEKGDLSSESTVSRIRTEHFPLTLESARPSHTSQYLCASSDYRDYTPLHFGNGTRLTVT.

V and J are TRBV7-2 and TRBJ2-1; 10 bases agree with TRBD2. The J segment lost 6 bases and the V segment lost 11 bases, leaving 7 bases of the junction unmatched. The CDR3 contains 13 residues. Germline V gives CDR1 SGHTA, CDR2 FQGNSA. The CDR3 protein is CAGGSSGSNEQFF. In nucleotides, the CDR3 is TGTGCCGGCGGCTCTAGCGGGAGCAATGAGCAGTTCTTC.

This clonotype occurred many times. The chain employs TRBV15 and TRBJ2-1; 7 bases match TRBD1. CDR1 is LNHNV, CDR2 YYDKDF, per germline (reference sequence). Trimming cost V 8 bases and J 4 bases; bases outside gene matches: 8. The CDR3 spans 14 residues. CDR3 nucleotides: TGTGCCACCGGGGGACGGGACAGTTACAATGAGCAGTTCTTC. Protein sequence: CATGGRDSYNEQFF.

This clonotype has only a few counts. V usage is TRBV29-1 and J usage is TRBJ2-7; 10 bases agree with TRBD1. Trimming took 6 bases from V and 5 from J; bases not matched to a gene: 7. In germline, CDR1 is SQVTM, CDR2 ANQGSEA. The CDR3 has 13 residues. CDR3 coding DNA: TGCAGCGTCCGGGGACAGGGGAAAAACGAGCAGTACTTC. As protein: CSVRGQGKNEQYF.

This chain uses TRBV29-1 with TRBJ2-7; possibly TRBD2 for D (6 bases). The DNA end is more similar to TRBJ2-1, so the J call may be wrong. Germline values: CDR1 SQVTM, CDR2 ANQGSEA. The CDR3 length is 12 residues. CDR3 region: CSVVGGWGEQFF. The CDR3 DNA follows: TGCAGCGTTGTTGGAGGGTGGGGTGAGCAGTTCTTC.

The CDR3 DNA sequence: TGCAGCGTTGCAGGGTTTAACTATGGCTACACCTTC. It specifies CSVAGFNYGYTF. The chain employs TRBV29-1 and TRBJ1-2, with D perhaps matching TRBD1 (5 bases). This CDR3 is built from 12 residues. Germline V gives CDR1 SQVTM, CDR2 ANQGSEA. V was cut by 4 bases and J by 1 base, with 7 bases left in between. Using reference TRBV29-1 and TRBJ1-2 for the parts outside the CDR3, the full variable domain is SAVISQKPSRDICQRGTSLTIQCQVDSQVTMMFWYRQQPGQSLTLIATANQGSEATYESGFVIDKFPISRPNLTFSTLTVSNMSPEDSSIYLCSVAGFNYGYTFGSGTRLTVV.

The table lists this clonotype with many counts. The chain combines TRBV27 with TRBJ2-7; 10 bases agree with TRBD1. This CDR3 is built from 14 residues. The V gene end was trimmed by 3 bases and the J gene end by 3 bases; junction bases not matched to a gene: 2. Germline CDR1 and CDR2: MNHEY and SMNVEV (reference sequence). The CDR3 DNA is TGTGCCAGCAGTTTGGACAGGGGGTTCTACGAGCAGTACTTC. This encodes CASSLDRGFYEQYF.

This clonotype showed up just a few times. The J gene is TRBJ2-5, the V gene TRBV28; D gene uncertain. CDR3 size: 12 residues. In germline, CDR1 is MDHEN, CDR2 SYDVKM. The germline V and J ends were trimmed by 6 bases and 5 bases, with 10 bases remaining between them. CDR3 protein: CASSPDLETQYF. In nucleotides, the CDR3 is TGTGCCAGCAGCCCCGATTTGGAGACCCAGTACTTC.

The chain uses TRBV29-1 and TRBJ1-1; tentative D call: TRBD1 (5 bases). The V end was cut by 6 bases, the J end by 1 base, with 9 bases between. The CDR3 consists of 12 residues. Germline V gene data show CDR1 as SQVTM and CDR2 as ANQGSEA. The DNA for the CDR3 is TGCAGCGTCCAAAGGGGGAACACTGAAGCTTTCTTT. It is translated as CSVQRGNTEAFF.

This clonotype was counted ten times or more. V gene TRBV20-1 combines with J gene TRBJ2-7; no clear D gene. Trimming cost V 2 bases and J 1 base, with 24 bases left between them. This CDR3 spans 18 amino acids. From germline, CDR1 is DFQATT and CDR2 SNEGSKA (reference sequence). In DNA, the CDR3 is TGCAGTGCTAGATCCCCGAACGAGAGAAAGCCTGGGTCCTACGAGCAGTACTTC. This codes for CSARSPNERKPGSYEQYF.